This TCR beta chain emerged from a study of T cells after yellow fever vaccination. This clonotype was found many times. Its target is not known. A 5'RACE template-switching step, the method used to make TCR cDNA, added a universal primer site and UMIs. In TCRdb, the 5' RACE reads were re-called with MiXCR into one record per CDR3 protein. The repertoire has approximately 250,000 distinct CDR3 sequences, roughly 6.8% of them found once; the top ten carry 1.1%. CDR1 is MNHEY and CDR2 is SVGAGI in the germline V gene. The CDR3 extends over 13 amino acids. Trimming took 4 bases from V and 7 from J, leaving 14 bases between them. Study results and caveats: Post-booster repertoires again held most primary-vaccination clones (roughly 96% CD4, just under 90% CD8).

V gene TRBV6-5 combines with J gene TRBJ2-7; a possible D gene is TRBD2 (6 bases). The sequencing here drew on CD4+ T cells sorted from PBMCs, taken on the day of the yellow fever booster vaccination. This TCR was sampled from a man in his thirties or forties who received the YFV17D yellow fever vaccine. CDR3 bases: TGTGCCAGCAGTTGGCCGGGAGCAGGGGAGCAGTACTTC. Its translation: CASSWPGAGEQYF.